This TCR beta chain appears in the sequencing data of a study of cytomegalovirus exposure and HLA in healthy donors. The wider study: Within an early data release were around 80 million unique TCRs drawn from HLA-typed donors. The study's findings and limits: Published work reported that the classifier diagnosed cytomegalovirus status with high specificity and sensitivity. In a later analysis, DRB1 alleles had the most associated TCRs; HLA-C alleles the fewest.

13 Jbeta primers and 60 Vbeta primers were used for the PCR. Sequencing used immunoSEQ multiplex PCR; TCRdb keeps in-frame clones, though not all of them. The profile shows around 300,000 clones, approximately 90% of them singletons. CDR3 length: 15 amino acids. V was shortened by 3 bases and J by 0 bases, with 9 bases between the two germline ends. From germline, CDR1 is SGHTA and CDR2 FQGTGA. A note on this clone: Its cognate antigen is unknown.

The gene calls are TRBV7-3 and TRBJ2-1, with no clear D. This clonotype originated in a woman between 18 and 30 years old in good health and CMV-seronegative. Material for sequencing was PBMCs. CDR3 amino acids: CASSLGQPSYNEQFF. CDR3 coding DNA: TGTGCCAGCAGCTTGGGCCAGCCCTCCTACAATGAGCAGTTCTTC.